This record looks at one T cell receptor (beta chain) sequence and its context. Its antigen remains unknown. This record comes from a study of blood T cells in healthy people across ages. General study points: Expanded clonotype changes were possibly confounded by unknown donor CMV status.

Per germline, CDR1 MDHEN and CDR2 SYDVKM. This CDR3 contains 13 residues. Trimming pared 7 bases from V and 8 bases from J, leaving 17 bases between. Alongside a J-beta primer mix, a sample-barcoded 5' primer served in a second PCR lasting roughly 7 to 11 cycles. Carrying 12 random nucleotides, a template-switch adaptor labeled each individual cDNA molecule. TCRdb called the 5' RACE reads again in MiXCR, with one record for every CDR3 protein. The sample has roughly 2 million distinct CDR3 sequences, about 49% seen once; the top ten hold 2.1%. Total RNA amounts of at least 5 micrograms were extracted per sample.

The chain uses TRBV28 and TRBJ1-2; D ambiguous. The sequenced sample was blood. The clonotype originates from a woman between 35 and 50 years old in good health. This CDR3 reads CASNLLDGRGYTF. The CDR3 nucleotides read TGTGCCAGCAATCTTCTGGACGGCAGAGGCTACACCTTC.